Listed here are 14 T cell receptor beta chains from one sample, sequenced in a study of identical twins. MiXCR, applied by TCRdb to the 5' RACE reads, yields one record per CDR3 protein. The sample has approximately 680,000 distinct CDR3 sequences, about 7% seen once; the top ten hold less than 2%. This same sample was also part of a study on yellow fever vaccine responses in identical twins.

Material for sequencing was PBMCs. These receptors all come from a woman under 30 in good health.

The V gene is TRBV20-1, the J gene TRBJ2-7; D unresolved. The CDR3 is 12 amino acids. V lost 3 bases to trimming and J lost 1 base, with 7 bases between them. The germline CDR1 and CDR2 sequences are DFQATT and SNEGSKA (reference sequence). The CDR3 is CSASGRSYEQYV. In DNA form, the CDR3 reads TGCAGTGCTAGTGGCCGATCCTACGAGCAGTACGTC.

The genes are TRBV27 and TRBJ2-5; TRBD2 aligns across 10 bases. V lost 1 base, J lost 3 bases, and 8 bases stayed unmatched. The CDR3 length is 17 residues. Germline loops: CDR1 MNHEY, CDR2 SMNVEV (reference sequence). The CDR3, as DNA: TGTGCCAGCAGTTTATGGGGCAGCGGGAGGGCCAAAGAGACCCAGTACTTC. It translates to CASSLWGSGRAKETQYF.

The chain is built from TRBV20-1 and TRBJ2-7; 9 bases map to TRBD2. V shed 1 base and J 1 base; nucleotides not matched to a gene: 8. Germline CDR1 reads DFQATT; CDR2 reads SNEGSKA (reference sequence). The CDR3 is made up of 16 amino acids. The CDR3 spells CSARALRTSESYEQYV. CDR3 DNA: TGCAGTGCTAGAGCCCTTAGGACTAGCGAGTCCTACGAGCAGTACGTC.

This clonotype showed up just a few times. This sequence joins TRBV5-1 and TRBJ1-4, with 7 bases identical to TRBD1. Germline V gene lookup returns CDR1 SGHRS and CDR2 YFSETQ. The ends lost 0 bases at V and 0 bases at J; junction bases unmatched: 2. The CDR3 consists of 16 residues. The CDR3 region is CASSLGDSPTNEKLFF. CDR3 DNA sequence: TGCGCCAGCAGCTTGGGGGACAGTCCAACTAATGAAAAACTGTTTTTT.

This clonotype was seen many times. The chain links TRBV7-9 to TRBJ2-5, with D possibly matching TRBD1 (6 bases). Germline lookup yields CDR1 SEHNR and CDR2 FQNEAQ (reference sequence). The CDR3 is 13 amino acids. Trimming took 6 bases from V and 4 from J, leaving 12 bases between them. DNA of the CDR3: TGTGCCAGCAGAGCGGACAGTTTAGAGACCCAGTACTTC. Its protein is CASRADSLETQYF.

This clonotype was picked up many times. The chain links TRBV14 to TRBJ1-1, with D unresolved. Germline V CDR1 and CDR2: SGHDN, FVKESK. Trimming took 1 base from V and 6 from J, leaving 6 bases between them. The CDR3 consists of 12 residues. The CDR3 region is CASSQGRAEAFF. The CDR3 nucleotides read TGTGCCAGCAGCCAAGGGAGGGCTGAAGCTTTCTTT.

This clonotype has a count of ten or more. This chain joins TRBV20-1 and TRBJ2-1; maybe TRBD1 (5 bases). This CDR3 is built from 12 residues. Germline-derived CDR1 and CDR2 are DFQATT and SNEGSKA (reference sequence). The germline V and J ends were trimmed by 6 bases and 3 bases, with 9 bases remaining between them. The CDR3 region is CSARRGYNEQFF. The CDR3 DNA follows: TGCAGTGCCCGTAGGGGCTACAATGAGCAGTTCTTC.

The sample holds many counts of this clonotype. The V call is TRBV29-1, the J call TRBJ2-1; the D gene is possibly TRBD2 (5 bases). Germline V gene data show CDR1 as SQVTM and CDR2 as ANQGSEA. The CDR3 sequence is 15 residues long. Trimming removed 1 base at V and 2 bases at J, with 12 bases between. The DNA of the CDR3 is TGCAGCGTTGAAGGAAGCGGCAGTACCTACAATGAGCAGTTCTTC. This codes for CSVEGSGSTYNEQFF.

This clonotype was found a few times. The CDR3 loop is CATSRDNRGGRDTQYF. CDR3 sequence (DNA): TGTGCCACCAGCAGAGATAACAGGGGGGGAAGAGATACGCAGTATTTT. V is TRBV15 and J is TRBJ2-3; tentative D call: TRBD1 (8 bases). The CDR3 runs to 16 residues. Germline V gene sequence: CDR1 LNHNV, CDR2 YYDKDF (reference sequence). V lost 0 bases to trimming and J lost 5 bases, with 15 bases between them.

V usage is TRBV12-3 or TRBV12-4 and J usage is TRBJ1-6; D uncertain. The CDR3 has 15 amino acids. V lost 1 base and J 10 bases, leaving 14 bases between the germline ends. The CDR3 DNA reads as TGTGCCAGCAGTTTAGGGGCGGGCCTTTGGTCACCCCTCCACTTT. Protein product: CASSLGAGLWSPLHF.

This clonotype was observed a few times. This CDR3 is CATSDPGTSGRNEQFF. The CDR3 bases are TGTGCCACCAGTGATCCCGGGACTAGCGGGAGAAATGAGCAGTTCTTC. This chain connects TRBV24-1 to TRBJ2-1, with 14 positions matching TRBD2. Germline assignment: CDR1 KGHDR and CDR2 SFDVKD. The CDR3 covers 16 residues. Unmatched junction bases numbered 4, after V lost 3 bases and J lost 7 bases.

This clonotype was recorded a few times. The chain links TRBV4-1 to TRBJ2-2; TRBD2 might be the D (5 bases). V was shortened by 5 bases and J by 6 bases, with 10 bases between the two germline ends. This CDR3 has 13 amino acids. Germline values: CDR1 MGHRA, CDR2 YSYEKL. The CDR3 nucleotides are TGCGCCAGCAGCGGGCGGGTACCCGGGGAGCTGTTTTTT. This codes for CASSGRVPGELFF.

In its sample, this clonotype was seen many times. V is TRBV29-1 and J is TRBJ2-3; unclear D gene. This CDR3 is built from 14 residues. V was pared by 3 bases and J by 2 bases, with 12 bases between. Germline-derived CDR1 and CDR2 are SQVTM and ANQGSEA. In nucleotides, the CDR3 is TGCAGCGTTGACAGCCTATACAACACAGATACGCAGTATTTT. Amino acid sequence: CSVDSLYNTDTQYF.

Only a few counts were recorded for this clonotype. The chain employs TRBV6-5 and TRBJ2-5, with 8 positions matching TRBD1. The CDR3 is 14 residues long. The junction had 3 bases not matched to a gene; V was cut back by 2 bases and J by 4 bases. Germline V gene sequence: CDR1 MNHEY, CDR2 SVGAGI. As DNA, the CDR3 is TGTGCCAGCAGTTACGACAGGGGCCGAGAGACCCAGTACTTC. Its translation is CASSYDRGRETQYF.